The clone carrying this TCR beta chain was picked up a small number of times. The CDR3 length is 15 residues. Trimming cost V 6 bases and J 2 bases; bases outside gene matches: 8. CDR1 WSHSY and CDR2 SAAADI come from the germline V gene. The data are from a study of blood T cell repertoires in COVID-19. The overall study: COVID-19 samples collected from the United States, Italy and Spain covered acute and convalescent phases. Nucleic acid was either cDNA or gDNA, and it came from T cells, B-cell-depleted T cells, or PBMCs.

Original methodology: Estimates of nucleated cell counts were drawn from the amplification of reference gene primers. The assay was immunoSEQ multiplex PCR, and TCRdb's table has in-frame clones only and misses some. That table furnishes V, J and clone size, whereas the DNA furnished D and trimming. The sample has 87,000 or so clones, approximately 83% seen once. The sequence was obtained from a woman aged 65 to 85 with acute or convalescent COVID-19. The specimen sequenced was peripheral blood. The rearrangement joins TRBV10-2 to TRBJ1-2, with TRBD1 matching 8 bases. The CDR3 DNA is TGCGCCAGCAGGGCCGGGCAGGGGGCGAACTATGGCTACACCTTC. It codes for CASRAGQGANYGYTF.